These 26 T cell receptor beta chains originate from one sample sequenced in a study of cytomegalovirus exposure and HLA in healthy donors. Primers for the PCR totalled 60 Vbeta and 13 Jbeta. Libraries were prepared by immunoSEQ multiplex PCR; TCRdb keeps only in-frame clonotypes and omits some of them. The data contain about 150,000 clones, roughly 70% of them singletons. Sequencing was performed on PBMCs. The receptors were sampled from a man between 25 and 39 years old in good health and CMV-seronegative.

This chain connects TRBV4-1 to TRBJ2-2; D possibly corresponds to TRBD2 (5 bases). Trimming stripped 4 bases from V and 2 bases from J, with 14 bases between. Germline V gene data show CDR1 as MGHRA and CDR2 as YSYEKL. The CDR3 spans 16 residues. CDR3 DNA sequence: TGCGCCAGCAGCCGCTCCCCACTAGATAACACCGGGGAGCTGTTTTTT. Translation: CASSRSPLDNTGELFF.

This clone has only one observation. This chain uses TRBV5-1 with TRBJ2-5, with D maybe TRBD1 (5 bases). The CDR3 has 14 amino acids. V lost 1 base and J 4 bases, leaving 11 bases between the germline ends. Germline V gene sequence: CDR1 SGHRS, CDR2 YFSETQ. The CDR3 loop is CASSLQGVPETQYF. CDR3 DNA sequence: TGCGCCAGCAGCTTGCAGGGTGTCCCAGAGACCCAGTACTTC.

V is TRBV7-9 and J is TRBJ2-3; TRBD2 aligns across 8 bases. V shed 2 bases and J 5 bases; nucleotides not matched to a gene: 15. The length of the CDR3 is 18 residues. In germline, CDR1 is SEHNR, CDR2 FQNEAQ (reference sequence). The DNA of the CDR3 is TGTGCCAGCAGCTTACCCCTGGGCGGGGGGACAAGTAAAGATACGCAGTATTTT. Translation gives CASSLPLGGGTSKDTQYF.

The chain joins TRBV4-2 to TRBJ1-6, with TRBD1 matching 10 bases. V was clipped by 3 bases and J by 5 bases; unmatched bases: 13. The CDR3 contains 19 residues. Germline V gene lookup returns CDR1 LGHNA and CDR2 YNFKEQ. The CDR3 protein is CASSQLGTGAQGNNSPLHF. DNA of the CDR3: TGTGCCAGCAGCCAGCTTGGGACAGGGGCCCAAGGGAATAATTCACCCCTCCACTTT.

The V gene is TRBV19, the J gene TRBJ1-1; possibly TRBD1 for D (5 bases). Germline CDR1 is LNHDA and CDR2 is SQIVND (reference sequence). This CDR3 comprises 14 residues. V was cut by 2 bases and J by 3 bases, with 10 bases left in between. The CDR3 bases are TGTGCCAGTAGTATACAGGAGGGGTACACTGAAGCTTTCTTT. Its translation is CASSIQEGYTEAFF.

The chain recombines TRBV28 with TRBJ2-7; tentatively, D is TRBD1 (6 bases). The CDR3 is 13 amino acids. From germline, CDR1 is MDHEN and CDR2 SYDVKM. V was clipped by 3 bases and J by 5 bases, with 11 bases between them. CDR3 coding DNA: TGTGCCAGCAGTTTCACAGGGAGACACGAGCAGTACTTC. This codes for CASSFTGRHEQYF.

The J gene is TRBJ2-2, the V gene TRBV30; 7 bases are a match to TRBD2. V lost 2 bases, J lost 3 bases, and 6 bases stayed unmatched. The CDR3 covers 15 residues. The germline CDR1 and CDR2 sequences are GTSNPN and SVGIG (reference sequence). As DNA, the CDR3 is TGTGCCTGGAGTAGTCGCGGGAGCTACACCGGGGAGCTGTTTTTT. Translating it yields CAWSSRGSYTGELFF.

This chain joins TRBV5-1 and TRBJ1-2; D call uncertain. In germline, CDR1 is SGHRS, CDR2 YFSETQ. The CDR3 totals 16 residues. The CDR3: CTTGLGGEDRGYGYTF. The DNA for the CDR3 is TGCACCACCGGACTGGGCGGCGAGGATCGGGGCTATGGCTACACCTTC.

The CDR3 nucleotides read TGCAGCGTTGGGGACAGGGGGCGGACCATGAACACTGAAGCTTTCTTT. It translates to CSVGDRGRTMNTEAFF. V and J are TRBV29-1 and TRBJ1-1; 12 positions agree with TRBD1. Germline V gene data show CDR1 as SQVTM and CDR2 as ANQGSEA. Trimming removed 4 bases from V and 0 bases from J; junction bases left unmatched: 6. CDR3 length: 16 amino acids.

The chain recombines TRBV13 with TRBJ1-1; TRBD1 matches 8 bases. Germline values: CDR1 PRHDT, CDR2 FYEKMQ (reference sequence). V lost 2 bases, J lost 6 bases, and 8 bases stayed unmatched. This CDR3 has 15 amino acids. The CDR3 loop reads CASSLWGQVSSEAFF. As DNA, the CDR3 is TGTGCCAGCAGCTTATGGGGACAGGTGTCGTCTGAAGCTTTCTTT.

The genes are TRBV5-4 and TRBJ2-2, with D perhaps matching TRBD1 (7 bases). V was cut by 0 bases and J by 4 bases, with 13 bases left in between. CDR3 length: 16 residues. The germline V gene has CDR1 SGHNT and CDR2 YYREEE (reference sequence). CDR3 nucleotides: TGTGCCAGCAGCTTGGGGAGGGACAGTAGCACCGGGGAGCTGTTTTTT. It encodes CASSLGRDSSTGELFF.

This chain connects TRBV27 to TRBJ2-1, with D possibly matching TRBD2 (5 bases). In germline, CDR1 is MNHEY, CDR2 SMNVEV (reference sequence). The CDR3 covers 13 residues. V lost 5 bases and J lost 10, with 15 bases in between. DNA for the CDR3: TGTGCCAGCAGTCCCCTGGGAGCGTACGAGCAGTTCTTC. This encodes CASSPLGAYEQFF.

V and J are TRBV27 and TRBJ1-1; possible D gene TRBD1, 6 bases. From germline, CDR1 is MNHEY and CDR2 SMNVEV (reference sequence). The CDR3 is 14 residues long. The V gene lost 6 bases and the J gene lost 1 base, with 12 bases spanning the gap. The CDR3 DNA follows: TGTGCCAGCAGCCTACCGGGACAGAACACTGAAGCTTTCTTT. This translates into CASSLPGQNTEAFF.

This chain joins TRBV9 and TRBJ2-1, with 13 bases aligning to TRBD2. This CDR3 is 17 amino acids long. With 0 bases clipped from V and 9 bases from J, the junction kept 9 bases outside the gene matches. Germline V gene lookup returns CDR1 SGDLS and CDR2 YYNGEE. In nucleotides, the CDR3 is TGTGCCAGCAGCGTAGAAACTAGCGGGAGGGTAAGGTCTGAGCAGTTCTTC. Protein: CASSVETSGRVRSEQFF.

The rearrangement joins TRBV4-2 to TRBJ2-3; 9 positions match TRBD2. CDR3 size: 18 residues. Germline V gene lookup returns CDR1 LGHNA and CDR2 YNFKEQ. Trimming cost V 1 base and J 3 bases; bases outside gene matches: 11. CDR3 protein: CASSQGRSSGIPTDTQYF. For the CDR3, the DNA is TGTGCCAGCAGCCAAGGTCGGTCTAGCGGGATTCCTACAGATACGCAGTATTTT.

The V and J genes are TRBV5-1 and TRBJ2-2, with D possibly matching TRBD1 (5 bases). The CDR3 covers 16 residues. V was clipped by 0 bases and J by 8 bases, with 17 bases between them. Germline V gene data show CDR1 as SGHRS and CDR2 as YFSETQ. Written as DNA, the CDR3 is TGCGCCAGCAGCTTGGTTGGGCTGGGGCGACAAGGGGAGCTGTTTTTT. Residues: CASSLVGLGRQGELFF.

The chain combines TRBV4-2 with TRBJ2-3; TRBD1 might be the D (6 bases). CDR3 size: 20 residues. V was trimmed by 0 bases and J by 0 bases, leaving 22 bases between them. The germline CDR1 and CDR2 sequences are LGHNA and YNFKEQ. The CDR3 nucleotides read TGTGCCAGCAGCCAAGAGTGGAGGACTCGGACAGTAAGGAGCACAGATACGCAGTATTTT. It specifies CASSQEWRTRTVRSTDTQYF.

The V gene is TRBV28, the J gene TRBJ1-2; maybe TRBD1 (6 bases). Trimming stripped 6 bases from V and 6 bases from J, with 17 bases between. This CDR3 has 14 amino acids. Germline V lookup: CDR1 MDHEN, CDR2 SYDVKM. The CDR3 nucleotides are TGTGCCAGCAGCCTTACGCTGAGACAGGATGGCTACACCTTC. It is translated as CASSLTLRQDGYTF.

The V gene is TRBV9, the J gene TRBJ2-3; D unresolved. Germline V gene lookup returns CDR1 SGDLS and CDR2 YYNGEE. There are 14 residues in the CDR3. V lost 3 bases and J lost 2, with 10 bases in between. CDR3 sequence: CASSGGTFTDTQYF. The CDR3 bases are TGTGCCAGCAGCGGAGGAACCTTCACAGATACGCAGTATTTT.

In this sample, this clone turned up a few times. The J gene is TRBJ2-7, the V gene TRBV30, with a tentative D call TRBD2 (6 bases). The CDR3 is made up of 14 amino acids. From germline, CDR1 is GTSNPN and CDR2 SVGIG (reference sequence). V lost 1 base, J lost 1 base, and 11 bases lay in between. Here the CDR3 reads CAWSGGSGSYEQYF. In nucleotides, the CDR3 is TGTGCCTGGAGTGGGGGTAGCGGATCCTACGAGCAGTACTTC.

This clone appeared once. The chain links TRBV28 to TRBJ2-3, with 7 bases fitting TRBD2. From germline, CDR1 is MDHEN and CDR2 SYDVKM. The trim removed 4 bases at V and 4 bases at J, leaving 5 bases unmatched. CDR3 size: 14 residues. Written as DNA, the CDR3 is TGTGCCAGCAGTTGGACGGGGGGTGCAGATACGCAGTATTTT. Its translation: CASSWTGGADTQYF.

This clone was recorded a few times. The rearrangement uses TRBV28 and TRBJ2-3; TRBD1 is a possible D gene (5 bases). The CDR3 consists of 14 residues. Germline-derived CDR1 and CDR2 are MDHEN and SYDVKM. V lost 3 bases and J 1 base, leaving 8 bases between the germline ends. The CDR3 reads CASSFPRGTDTQYF. The CDR3 DNA is TGTGCCAGCAGTTTCCCCAGGGGCACAGATACGCAGTATTTT. The variable domain in full, completed from reference TRBV28 and TRBJ2-3, reads DVKVTQSSRYLVKRTGEKVFLECVQDMDHENMFWYRQDPGLGLRLIYFSYDVKMKEKGDIPEGYSVSREKKERFSLILESASTNQTSMYLCASSFPRGTDTQYFGPGTRLTVL.

This clone was seen only once. This chain uses TRBV29-1 with TRBJ2-7; a possible D gene is TRBD1 (6 bases). From germline, CDR1 is SQVTM and CDR2 ANQGSEA. The CDR3 contains 14 residues. V was pared by 4 bases and J by 0 bases, with 13 bases between. CDR3 protein: CSVGGGEVSYEQYF. CDR3 in DNA: TGCAGCGTTGGAGGGGGAGAGGTCTCCTACGAGCAGTACTTC.

This rearrangement joins TRBV7-8 to TRBJ2-7; possibly TRBD2 for D (5 bases). Germline CDR1 is SGHVS and CDR2 is FQNEAQ. Trimming removed 3 bases at V and 6 bases at J, with 18 bases between. This CDR3 is built from 15 residues. The CDR3 nucleotides are TGTGCCAGCAGCTTGGCCCCCCGGGGTACTCGCGAGCAGTACTTC. Amino acid sequence: CASSLAPRGTREQYF.

V is TRBV10-2 and J is TRBJ2-5; 10 nucleotides agree with TRBD2. Trimming took 0 bases from V and 1 from J; bases not matched to a gene: 5. The germline CDR1 and CDR2 sequences are WSHSY and SAAADI. The CDR3 consists of 17 residues. Written as DNA, the CDR3 is TGCGCCAGCAGTGAGTCGAGAGTAGCGGGAGGCCAAGAGACCCAGTACTTC. Amino acids: CASSESRVAGGQETQYF.

The chain is built from TRBV27 and TRBJ1-4, with 7 bases matching TRBD1. Looked up from germline, CDR1 is MNHEY and CDR2 is SMNVEV (reference sequence). J was trimmed by 6 bases and V by 0 bases; bases with no gene match: 1. The CDR3 is made up of 14 amino acids. For the CDR3, the DNA is TGTGCCAGCAGTTTATCGGGACAGTATGAAAAACTGTTTTTT. This sequence encodes CASSLSGQYEKLFF.